The subject of this entry is one T cell receptor beta chain. The antigen is undetermined. This sample was taken from a study of identical twins. All donors comprised healthy Caucasians. Study-level findings and limits: Zero-insertion results could be subject to partial confounding by invariant MAIT and iNKT cells.

In TCRdb, the 5' RACE reads were re-called with MiXCR into one record per CDR3 protein. The sample yields some 790,000 distinct CDR3 sequences, roughly 18% seen once. These data also formed part of another study, on T cells expressing NK-cell markers. That source notes: It was sorted CD3+CD56-NKG2C+, CD3+CD56+NKG2C- and CD3+CD56+NKG2C+ T cells that provided the TCR beta repertoires. Eight donors were sequenced, seven testing HCMV-seropositive and one testing seronegative.

Source material: PBMCs. The clonotype originates from a woman between 18 and 30 years old in good health.

CDR3 DNA: TGCGCCAGCAGTGAACGAACCGGGGCCGGCGATGAGCAGTTCTTC. It encodes CASSERTGAGDEQFF. The chain joins TRBV10-1 to TRBJ2-1, with D perhaps given as TRBD1 or TRBD2 (5 bases each). Germline CDR1 is WNHNN and CDR2 is SYGVQD (reference sequence). Trimming removed 3 bases at V and 8 bases at J, with 17 bases between. The CDR3 is 15 residues long.